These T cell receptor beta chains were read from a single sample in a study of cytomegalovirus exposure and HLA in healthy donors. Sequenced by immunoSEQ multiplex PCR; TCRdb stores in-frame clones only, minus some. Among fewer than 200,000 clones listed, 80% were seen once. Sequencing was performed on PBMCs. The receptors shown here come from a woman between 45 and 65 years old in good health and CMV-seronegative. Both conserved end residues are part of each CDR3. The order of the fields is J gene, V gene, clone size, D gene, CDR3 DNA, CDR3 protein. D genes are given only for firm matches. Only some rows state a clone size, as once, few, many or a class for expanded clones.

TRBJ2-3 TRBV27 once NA TGTGCCAGCAGTTTATCCCCGGGGGACACAGATACGCAGTATTTT CASSLSPGDTDTQYF
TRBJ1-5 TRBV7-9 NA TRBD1 TGTGCCAGCAGCTTATCAGGGGGCCTCAATCAGCCCCAGCATTTT CASSLSGGLNQPQHF
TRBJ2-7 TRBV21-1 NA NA TGTGCCAGCAGCTCTCTGGGGGGGGGAGGCTACGAGCAGTACTTC CASSSLGGGGYEQYF
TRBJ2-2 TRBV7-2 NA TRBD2 TGTGCCAGCAGCTTAGCCCTAGCGGGGGGCGCCGGGGAGCTGTTTTTT CASSLALAGGAGELFF
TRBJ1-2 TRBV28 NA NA TGTGCCAGCAGTTTATGGGCGGTGGCCGACTATGGCTACACCTTC CASSLWAVADYGYTF
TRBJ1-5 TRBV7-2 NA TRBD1 TGTGCCAGCAGCGCCACAGGGGGCAATCAGCCCCAGCATTTT CASSATGGNQPQHF
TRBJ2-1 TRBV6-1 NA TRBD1 TGTGCCAGCAGTGTATTTACGGGACAGGGGGCCTCCTACAATGAGCAGTTCTTC CASSVFTGQGASYNEQFF
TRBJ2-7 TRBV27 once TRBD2 TGTGCCAGCAGTCTAATGGGGGGGTCCTCCTACGAGCAGTACTTC CASSLMGGSSYEQYF
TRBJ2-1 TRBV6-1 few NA TGTGCCAGCAGTGAAGGGACAGCTTCCTACAATGAGCAGTTCTTC CASSEGTASYNEQFF
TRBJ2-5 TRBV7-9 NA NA TGTGCCAGCAGCTTAGGCGGCCAGGGGTGGGAGACCCAGTACTTC CASSLGGQGWETQYF